Listed below are T cell receptor beta chains from one sample, sequenced in a study of breast tumors, draining lymph nodes, adjacent tissues. TCRdb re-called the multiplex PCR reads through MiXCR, storing one row per CDR3 protein. The table records about 130,000 distinct CDR3 sequences, about 20% of them present only once. Sequencing was done on a sample of axillary lymph node tissue. The source of these receptors is a female donor with breast cancer. Some clones in this sample may be carry-over from other donors' samples. The CDR3 runs from the conserved cysteine through the conserved F or W. A D gene is named only where the DNA matches it firmly. Only part of the rows carry a size: once, few, many, or a class if the clone is expanded.

J: TRBJ2-1
D: TRBD2
size: many
V: TRBV20-1
DNA: TGCAGTGCACTACTAGCGGGTGGGTACAATGAGCAGTTCTTC
CDR3: CSALLAGGYNEQFF

J: TRBJ2-1
D: TRBD2
size: -
V: TRBV3-1
DNA: TGTGCCAGCAGCCAAGCTCCGGGACTAGCGTTTTCCTCCTACAATGAGCAGTTCTTC
CDR3: CASSQAPGLAFSSYNEQFF

J: TRBJ1-5
D: TRBD1
size: many
V: TRBV19
DNA: TGTGCCAGTAGTAGTAGGGGGCCTAATCAGCCCCAGCATTTT
CDR3: CASSSRGPNQPQHF

J: TRBJ2-7
D: TRBD2
size: many
V: TRBV3-1
DNA: TGTGCCAGCAGAATGAGCGGGAGGGCCCGACAAGAGCAGTACTTC
CDR3: CASRMSGRARQEQYF

J: TRBJ2-2
D: TRBD2
size: many
V: TRBV20-1
DNA: TGCAGTGCCTTCGGGGGGGCTGGGCTGAACACCGGGGAGCTGTTTTTT
CDR3: CSAFGGAGLNTGELFF

J: TRBJ2-1
D: TRBD2
size: few
V: TRBV3-1
DNA: TGTGCCAGCAGCCCCCACGGTGGGGGGGGGGGAGCAAACAATGAGCAGTTCTTC
CDR3: CASSPHGGGGGANNEQFF

J: TRBJ2-3
D: TRBD1
size: few
V: TRBV19
DNA: TGTGCCAGTAGTAGCAGGGGGCTGGTAGATACGCAGTATTTT
CDR3: CASSSRGLVDTQYF

J: TRBJ1-1
D: -
size: -
V: TRBV27
DNA: TGTGCCAGCACTCCGGGACATCTGAACACTGAAGCTTTCTTT
CDR3: CASTPGHLNTEAFF

J: TRBJ2-7
D: -
size: many
V: TRBV2
DNA: TGTGCCAGCAGTGAGTTCAGGGAGCAGTACTTC
CDR3: CASSEFREQYF

J: TRBJ2-1
D: TRBD2
size: -
V: TRBV28
DNA: TGTGCCAGCAGTTCGACTAGCGGGAGGGCCGGGAGCAATGAGCAGTTCTTC
CDR3: CASSSTSGRAGSNEQFF

J: TRBJ2-1
D: -
size: few
V: TRBV28
DNA: TGTGCCAGCAGCTCTAAGGGATCCCCGTCTAACAGGCAGTTCTTC
CDR3: CASSSKGSPSNRQFF

J: TRBJ2-3
D: -
size: many
V: TRBV6-1
DNA: TGTGCCAGCAGTGGGACTGCGGGCCCAGATACGCAGTATTTT
CDR3: CASSGTAGPDTQYF

J: TRBJ2-5
D: TRBD2
size: many
V: TRBV9
DNA: TGTGCCAGCAGCGGGAGACTAGCGGGGTTTCAAGAGACCCAGTACTTC
CDR3: CASSGRLAGFQETQYF

J: TRBJ2-3
D: -
size: many
V: TRBV2
DNA: TGTGCCAGCAGGCCCGATACAGATACGCAGTATTTT
CDR3: CASRPDTDTQYF

J: TRBJ2-7
D: -
size: many
V: TRBV20-1
DNA: TGCAGTGCTAGGGACGGCTACGAGCAGTACTTC
CDR3: CSARDGYEQYF

J: TRBJ2-7
D: -
size: many
V: TRBV28
DNA: TGTGCCAGCATGAGGGGAGGAGGAGGCTACGAGCAGTACTTC
CDR3: CASMRGGGGYEQYF

J: TRBJ2-2
D: -
size: -
V: TRBV30
DNA: TGTGCCTGGAGTGTGGCTTTTTCGGACCACACCGGGGAGCTGTTTTTT
CDR3: CAWSVAFSDHTGELFF

J: TRBJ2-7
D: -
size: many
V: TRBV3-1
DNA: TGTGCCAGCAGCCAAACGACAGCCCTAGGCTACGAGCAGTACTTC
CDR3: CASSQTTALGYEQYF

J: TRBJ2-2
D: -
size: many
V: TRBV10-3
DNA: TGTGCCATCAGTGAGTCCCGGGATACCGGGGAGCTGTTTTTT
CDR3: CAISESRDTGELFF

J: TRBJ2-1
D: -
size: many
V: TRBV18
DNA: TGTGCCAGCTCACCACCGGACTACAATGAGCAGTTCTTC
CDR3: CASSPPDYNEQFF

J: TRBJ2-3
D: -
size: many
V: TRBV5-1
DNA: TGCGCCAGCAGCTTGGCCAGCGGCACAGATACGCAGTATTTT
CDR3: CASSLASGTDTQYF

J: TRBJ2-1
D: TRBD2
size: many
V: TRBV20-1
DNA: TGCAGTGCTACGTTTGCGGGTGGTAGCGGGAGGTCTCGCTCCTACAATGAGCAGTTCTTC
CDR3: CSATFAGGSGRSRSYNEQFF

J: TRBJ2-7
D: -
size: -
V: TRBV20-1
DNA: TGCAGTGCTAGCCCCCAGGGGGAGGCCTACGAGCAGTACTTC
CDR3: CSASPQGEAYEQYF

J: TRBJ2-1
D: -
size: many
V: TRBV20-1
DNA: TGCAGTGCTTTGCCTCCGACTAGAGTCGGAAATGAGCAGTTCTTC
CDR3: CSALPPTRVGNEQFF

J: TRBJ2-3
D: -
size: many
V: TRBV5-4
DNA: TGTGCCAGCACCCTCCCTAATACAGATACGCAGTATTTT
CDR3: CASTLPNTDTQYF

J: TRBJ2-1
D: -
size: many
V: TRBV2
DNA: TGTGCCAGCAGCATTACGAGGAATGAGCAGTTCTTC
CDR3: CASSITRNEQFF

J: TRBJ2-6
D: -
size: -
V: TRBV6-1
DNA: TGTGCCAGCAGTCCCAGGGGAGCCAGCTCTGGGGCCAACGTCCTGACTTTC
CDR3: CASSPRGASSGANVLTF

J: TRBJ2-7
D: -
size: many
V: TRBV29-1
DNA: TGCAGCGGCCTTAGGGGAAACGAGCAGTACTTC
CDR3: CSGLRGNEQYF

J: TRBJ1-6
D: TRBD1
size: many
V: TRBV12-3/TRBV12-4
DNA: TGTGCCAGCAGTTTTTCAGTGGCAGGGGGCTTCTCCTATAATTCACCCCTCCACTTT
CDR3: CASSFSVAGGFSYNSPLHF

J: TRBJ1-5
D: TRBD1
size: many
V: TRBV19
DNA: TGTGCCAGTAGTATAGATTTTCTGCAGGGGGACGTCAAGACACAGCCCCAGCATTTT
CDR3: CASSIDFLQGDVKTQPQHF

J: TRBJ2-1
D: -
size: many
V: TRBV5-1
DNA: TGCGCCAGCAGCCCCCCCGAGGGGGGCCCCTACAATGAGCAGTTCTTC
CDR3: CASSPPEGGPYNEQFF

J: TRBJ2-2
D: -
size: many
V: TRBV2
DNA: TGTGCCAGCACTACAGGGCTAGGGAACACCGGGGAGCTGTTTTTT
CDR3: CASTTGLGNTGELFF

J: TRBJ1-1
D: -
size: -
V: TRBV10-3
DNA: TGTGCCATCGGCGAGAACACTGAAGCTTTCTTT
CDR3: CAIGENTEAFF

J: TRBJ2-1
D: -
size: many
V: TRBV24-1
DNA: TGTGCCACCAGTGATCCTCCCGGTAGGGGCTCCTACAATGAGCAGTTCTTC
CDR3: CATSDPPGRGSYNEQFF

J: TRBJ2-3
D: -
size: many
V: TRBV7-9
DNA: TGTGCCAGCGGGGGGCGGGATACGCAGTATTTT
CDR3: CASGGRDTQYF

J: TRBJ2-7
D: TRBD1
size: many
V: TRBV4-1
DNA: TGCGCCAGCAGCCCCACGACAGGGGCAGGGGAGCAGTACTTC
CDR3: CASSPTTGAGEQYF